These 20 T cell receptor beta chains came from one sample sequenced in a study of T cells after yellow fever vaccination. A single record per CDR3 protein comes from TCRdb applying MiXCR to the 5' RACE reads. The profile shows some 120,000 distinct CDR3 sequences, roughly 8.9% of them singletons. The sample here was CD8+ T cells sorted from PBMCs, taken 45 days after the yellow fever booster vaccination. Receptors originate from a young man who received the YFV17D yellow fever vaccine.

This clonotype was counted between two and nine times. The V and J genes are TRBV6-5 and TRBJ2-2; D is perhaps TRBD2 (5 bases). In germline, CDR1 is MNHEY, CDR2 SVGAGI. V lost 2 bases to trimming and J lost 4 bases, with 5 bases between them. The CDR3 runs 13 residues. The CDR3 DNA sequence: TGTGCCAGCAGTTACGGGAGCACCGGGGAGCTGTTTTTT. This sequence encodes CASSYGSTGELFF.

Worth noting for this clonotype: Germline and junction disagree at one end, which may indicate a read error. This sequence joins TRBV5-1 and TRBJ2-2; TRBD1 aligns across 8 bases. This CDR3 is 18 amino acids long. Per germline, CDR1 SGHRS and CDR2 YFSETQ. CDR3 in amino acids: CATSPRRGTGPGTGELFF. In nucleotides, the CDR3 is TGCGCCACCAGCCCACGGAGAGGGACAGGCCCGGGGACCGGGGAGCTGTTTTTT.

The table lists this clonotype with many counts. The gene calls are TRBV7-9 and TRBJ2-1; tentatively, D is TRBD2 (5 bases). Trimming left V 3 bases short and J 9 bases short, with 6 bases between. The CDR3 totals 11 residues. Germline V gene lookup returns CDR1 SEHNR and CDR2 FQNEAQ (reference sequence). The CDR3 region has the DNA TGTGCCAGCAGCTTTGGGAGTGAGCAGTTCTTC. Translating it yields CASSFGSEQFF.

The V and J genes are TRBV11-3 and TRBJ1-1; D possibly corresponds to TRBD1 (5 bases). The V and J ends lost 5 bases and 1 base respectively, with 11 bases between them. Germline-derived CDR1 and CDR2 are SGHNT and YENEEA. This CDR3 is 14 amino acids long. The CDR3 here is CASSMGRKNTEAFF. In DNA form, the CDR3 reads TGTGCCAGCAGCATGGGACGGAAGAACACTGAAGCTTTCTTT. Full variable domain (outside the CDR3, taken from reference TRBV11-3 and TRBJ1-1): EAGVVQSPRYKIIEKKQPVAFWCNPISGHNTLYWYLQNLGQGPELLIRYENEEAVDDSQLPKDRFSAERLKGVDSTLKIQPAELGDSAVYLCASSMGRKNTEAFFGQGTRLTVV.

This clonotype was counted at least ten times. At one end, the junction sequence differs from germline, possibly due to a read error. CDR3 sequence: CATSRDRTGTWTEYF. The CDR3 DNA reads TGTGCCACCAGCAGAGATAGGACAGGGACATGGACCGAGTACTTC. The chain employs TRBV15 and TRBJ2-5; 8 positions agree with TRBD1. The CDR3 spans 15 residues. Germline CDR1 is LNHNV and CDR2 is YYDKDF (reference sequence).

The sample holds many counts of this clonotype. V and J are TRBV3-1 and TRBJ2-1; 11 nucleotides align to TRBD2. This CDR3 has 16 amino acids. Unmatched junction bases numbered 10, after V lost 7 bases and J lost 5 bases. Germline CDR1 is LGHDT and CDR2 is YNNKEL (reference sequence). CDR3 in DNA: TGTGCCAGCACCGCCTTACTAGCGGGAGTGAACAATGAGCAGTTCTTC. This translates into CASTALLAGVNNEQFF.

At least ten counts were recorded for this clonotype. In nucleotides, the CDR3 is TGTGCCAGCACCAACGGAGGGGGCGGCTACGAGCAGTACTTC. This encodes CASTNGGGGYEQYF. The V gene is TRBV7-9, the J gene TRBJ2-7, with D tentatively TRBD1 (7 bases). Germline values: CDR1 SEHNR, CDR2 FQNEAQ (reference sequence). V was clipped by 7 bases and J by 3 bases, with 16 bases between them. There are 14 residues in the CDR3.

This clonotype was seen at least ten times. V usage is TRBV5-1 and J usage is TRBJ2-1; no definite D call. The CDR3 is made up of 16 amino acids. The V end was cut by 4 bases, the J end by 0 bases, with 14 bases between. The germline V gene encodes CDR1 SGHRS and CDR2 YFSETQ. The CDR3 region has the DNA TGCGCCAGCAGCCTCGACCCGTTTAGCTCCTACAATGAGCAGTTCTTC. Translation gives CASSLDPFSSYNEQFF.

This clonotype turned up a few times. CDR3 coding DNA: TGTGCCATCAGTGCCAAAGGGGGTAATGGGTACAATGAGCAGTTCTTC. Its translation is CAISAKGGNGYNEQFF. The rearrangement links TRBV10-3 to TRBJ2-1; D is perhaps TRBD1 (6 bases). The CDR3 covers 16 residues. The V gene's germline CDR1 is ENHRY and CDR2 SYGVKD. The V gene lost 4 bases and the J gene lost 4 bases, with 17 bases spanning the gap.

J is TRBJ2-1 and V is TRBV10-1; 10 bases line up with TRBD2. J was trimmed by 8 bases and V by 11 bases; bases with no gene match: 18. Germline CDR1 reads WNHNN; CDR2 reads SYGVQD (reference sequence). The CDR3 consists of 16 residues. The DNA for the CDR3 is TGCGCCGGGGGGATGCGAGCGGGAGGGAAGATGTATGAGCAGTTCTTC. Translated: CAGGMRAGGKMYEQFF.

The V call is TRBV7-9, the J call TRBJ1-5; D is uncertain. The CDR3 spans 15 residues. Looked up from germline, CDR1 is SEHNR and CDR2 is FQNEAQ (reference sequence). With 3 bases removed from V and 6 bases from J, the gap between germline ends came to 15 bases. CDR3 bases: TGTGCCAGCAGCTTCGATAGCGCCTCCGGTCAGCCCCAGCATTTT. Translating it yields CASSFDSASGQPQHF.

This clonotype came up many times. V gene TRBV7-9 combines with J gene TRBJ1-1; 9 bases are a match to TRBD1. The length of the CDR3 is 16 residues. V gave up 6 bases and J gave up 5 bases; unmatched junction bases: 13. CDR1 and CDR2 (germline): SEHNR, FQNEAQ (reference sequence). CDR3 bases: TGTGCCAGCAGTTCAAAACAGGGGGCCCCGGAGACTGAAGCTTTCTTT. Translation: CASSSKQGAPETEAFF. Variable domain in full (rest from reference TRBV7-9 and TRBJ1-1): DTGVSQNPRHKITKRGQNVTFRCDPISEHNRLYWYRQTLGQGPEFLTYFQNEAQLEKSRLLSDRFSAERPKGSFSTLEIQRTEQGDSAMYLCASSSKQGAPETEAFFGQGTRLTVV.

This clonotype was seen a handful of times. The rearrangement links TRBV7-2 to TRBJ2-3; D may be TRBD1 (6 bases). This CDR3 comprises 15 residues. The V and J ends lost 3 bases and 0 bases respectively, with 10 bases between them. Germline V gene lookup returns CDR1 SGHTA and CDR2 FQGNSA. CDR3 sequence: CASSFGQGSTDTQYF. DNA for the CDR3: TGTGCCAGCAGCTTCGGGCAGGGGAGCACAGATACGCAGTATTTT. The full variable domain, its missing parts supplied by reference TRBV7-2 and TRBJ2-3, is GAGVSQSPSNKVTEKGKDVELRCDPISGHTALYWYRQSLGQGLEFLIYFQGNSAPDKSGLPSDRFSAERTGGSVSTLTIQRTQQEDSAVYLCASSFGQGSTDTQYFGPGTRLTVL.

V usage is TRBV13 and J usage is TRBJ2-5; no clear D. V lost 1 base and J lost 2, with 5 bases in between. The CDR3 is made up of 13 amino acids. Germline loops: CDR1 PRHDT, CDR2 FYEKMQ (reference sequence). CDR3 region: CASSLAAQETQYF. Written as DNA, the CDR3 is TGTGCCAGCAGCTTAGCGGCGCAAGAGACCCAGTACTTC.

This clonotype was seen repeatedly, ten times or more. V usage is TRBV6-1 and J usage is TRBJ2-3; TRBD2 aligns across 9 bases. V gave up 8 bases and J gave up 2 bases; unmatched junction bases: 5. The CDR3 consists of 14 residues. From germline, CDR1 is MNHNS and CDR2 SASEGT. The CDR3: CASGVAGDTDTQYF. CDR3 nucleotides: TGTGCCAGCGGCGTAGCGGGGGACACAGATACGCAGTATTTT.

The chain couples TRBV30 to TRBJ2-7; the match to TRBD1 covers 8 bases. Germline V lookup: CDR1 GTSNPN, CDR2 SVGIG (reference sequence). CDR3 length equals 14 residues. Trimming cost V 0 bases and J 5 bases; bases outside gene matches: 6. The CDR3 is CAWSVGRGRNEQYF. The CDR3 DNA reads as TGTGCCTGGAGTGTAGGCAGGGGGCGCAACGAGCAGTACTTC.

The table lists this clonotype with many counts. The J gene is TRBJ2-1, the V gene TRBV7-9; 8 bases fit TRBD1. The trim removed 6 bases at V and 3 bases at J, leaving 10 bases unmatched. In germline, CDR1 is SEHNR, CDR2 FQNEAQ (reference sequence). There are 16 residues in the CDR3. The CDR3 bases are TGTGCCAGCAGGGTTAACAGGGGGGAGTTCTACAATGAGCAGTTCTTC. It yields the protein CASRVNRGEFYNEQFF.

This clonotype was seen repeatedly, ten times or more. J is TRBJ2-3 and V is TRBV4-1; 11 positions agree with TRBD2. The length of the CDR3 is 14 residues. J was trimmed by 5 bases and V by 6 bases; bases with no gene match: 4. Per germline, CDR1 MGHRA and CDR2 YSYEKL. The CDR3 nucleotides read TGCGCCAGCAGTCGTGGGACTAGCGGAGATACGCAGTATTTT. Protein sequence: CASSRGTSGDTQYF.

This clonotype came up a few times. The V gene is TRBV12-5, the J gene TRBJ2-7; 7 bases fit TRBD1. The trim removed 0 bases at V and 3 bases at J, leaving 8 bases unmatched. The germline V gene has CDR1 LGHNT and CDR2 FRNRAP. The CDR3 contains 16 residues. CDR3 sequence reads: CASGLVQGQGVYEQYF. CDR3 coding DNA: TGTGCTAGTGGTTTGGTACAGGGTCAGGGGGTCTACGAGCAGTACTTC.

This clonotype was recorded many times. This chain uses TRBV5-1 with TRBJ2-7; D uncertain. Germline V gene data show CDR1 as SGHRS and CDR2 as YFSETQ. V lost 0 bases, J lost 0 bases, and 7 bases lay in between. The CDR3 runs to 14 residues. The CDR3 protein is CASSLESSSYEQYF. Here the CDR3 DNA reads TGCGCCAGCAGCTTGGAGTCAAGCTCCTACGAGCAGTACTTC.